The 19 T cell receptor beta chains given below trace back to one sample, sequenced in a study of T cells after yellow fever vaccination. Via MiXCR, TCRdb re-called the 5' RACE reads, giving one row per CDR3 protein. The data show fewer than 450,000 distinct CDR3 sequences, under 5% seen once. The specimen comprised PBMCs, sampled 5 days after the yellow fever booster vaccination. These TCRs come from a man between 18 and 35 years old who received the YFV17D yellow fever vaccine.

The V call is TRBV5-1, the J call TRBJ2-3; TRBD1 or TRBD2 may be the D gene (6 bases each). The germline gives CDR1 SGHRS, CDR2 YFSETQ. This CDR3 spans 13 amino acids. V lost 9 bases to trimming and J lost 4 bases, with 15 bases between them. The CDR3 loop reads CATGAQPADTQYF. Written as DNA, the CDR3 is TGCGCCACGGGGGCCCAGCCAGCAGATACGCAGTATTTT.

The gene calls are TRBV7-8 and TRBJ1-2, with unresolved D. This CDR3 is 14 amino acids long. V lost 1 base and J lost 8, with 14 bases in between. The germline V gene encodes CDR1 SGHVS and CDR2 FQNEAQ. This CDR3 is CASSLDPGSLGYTF. The DNA for the CDR3 is TGTGCCAGCAGCTTAGATCCAGGATCGTTGGGCTACACCTTC.

In its sample, this clonotype was seen many times. J is TRBJ1-2 and V is TRBV4-2; no definite D call. Trimming shortened V by 0 bases and J by 0 bases, and 8 bases separated the two germline ends. Germline CDR1 and CDR2: LGHNA and YNFKEQ. This CDR3 is built from 15 residues. As DNA, the CDR3 is TGTGCCAGCAGCCAAGAGATCGGCACTAACTATGGCTACACCTTC. The encoded protein is CASSQEIGTNYGYTF.

This clonotype was counted only a few times. The chain recombines TRBV29-1 with TRBJ2-1; no firm D call. Per germline, CDR1 SQVTM and CDR2 ANQGSEA. The V and J ends lost 4 bases and 2 bases respectively, with 6 bases between them. This CDR3 region has 12 residues. CDR3 loop: CSVGVTYNEQFF. CDR3 in DNA: TGCAGCGTTGGGGTCACCTACAATGAGCAGTTCTTC.

Turning to this clonotype: This clone may be a read error of a much larger clone one base away. The chain links TRBV27 to TRBJ2-5, with a weak D call TRBD2 (6 bases). CDR1 MNHEY and CDR2 SMNVEV come from the germline V gene (reference sequence). Between the trimmed V and J ends, which lost 9 bases and 9 bases, there was a span of 20 bases. The CDR3 runs to 13 residues. This chain's CDR3 is CASGGWVAGAQYF. The DNA for the CDR3 is TGTGCCAGTGGAGGGTGGGTGGCTGGGGCCCAGTACTTC.

Many counts were recorded for this clonotype. The rearrangement uses TRBV5-4 and TRBJ1-1, with D maybe TRBD1 (6 bases). Trimming removed 4 bases from V and 2 bases from J, with 12 bases in between. The CDR3 has 14 amino acids. Germline CDR1 is SGHNT and CDR2 is YYREEE (reference sequence). CDR3 sequence: CASSLGQPNTEAFF. The CDR3 coding sequence is TGTGCCAGCAGCCTAGGACAGCCTAACACTGAAGCTTTCTTT.

This chain uses TRBV15 with TRBJ2-1; TRBD1 might be the D (6 bases). Trimming removed 3 bases from V and 7 bases from J, with 7 bases in between. The CDR3 runs to 12 residues. CDR1 LNHNV and CDR2 YYDKDF come from the germline V gene (reference sequence). As DNA, the CDR3 is TGTGCCACCAGCAGGGACAGTAATGAGCAGTTCTTC. Translated: CATSRDSNEQFF. The full variable domain, completed using reference TRBV15 and TRBJ2-1, is DAMVIQNPRYQVTQFGKPVTLSCSQTLNHNVMYWYQQKSSQAPKLLFHYYDKDFNNEADTPDNFQSRRPNTSFCFLDIRSPGLGDTAMYLCATSRDSNEQFFGPGTRLTVL.

This clonotype was observed at least ten times. The V and J genes are TRBV11-2 and TRBJ2-5, with D possibly called TRBD1 or TRBD2 (5 bases each). The V gene lost 5 bases and the J gene lost 3 bases, with 16 bases spanning the gap. CDR3 length equals 15 residues. Germline V gene data show CDR1 as SGHAT and CDR2 as FQNNGV. The CDR3 here is CASSPGGRLEETQYF. DNA of the CDR3: TGTGCCAGCAGCCCTGGGGGACGACTTGAAGAGACCCAGTACTTC.

The chain employs TRBV23-1 and TRBJ2-7; D is unclear. TRBV23-1 is an ORF for which the function is uncertain. The V end was cut by 6 bases, the J end by 6 bases, with 27 bases between. This CDR3 spans 17 amino acids. CDR3 DNA sequence: TGCGCCAGCAGGCCACGGTCCCCTAGATTGGCCCCCTCCGAGCAGTACGTC. Translated, it gives CASRPRSPRLAPSEQYV.

The chain uses TRBV20-1 and TRBJ1-6; D perhaps matches TRBD1 (5 bases). This CDR3 has 15 residues. CDR1 is DFQATT and CDR2 is SNEGSKA in the germline V gene (reference sequence). V lost 1 base to trimming and J lost 10 bases, with 17 bases between them. The CDR3 nucleotides read TGCAGTGCTAGAGCGCACGGGACGGCCAGGTCACCCCTCCACTTT. Encoded protein: CSARAHGTARSPLHF.

This clonotype was observed a few times. The chain recombines TRBV7-9 with TRBJ2-1; 9 bases align to TRBD1. The junction had 5 bases not matched to a gene; V was cut back by 1 base and J by 16 bases. CDR1 and CDR2 (germline): SEHNR, FQNEAQ (reference sequence). There are 12 residues in the CDR3. The CDR3 reads CASSLGGQGGFF. Here the CDR3 DNA reads TGTGCCAGCAGCTTAGGGGGACAGGGTGGATTCTTC.

This clonotype was counted at least ten times. This chain connects TRBV7-2 to TRBJ1-2; the D gene is possibly TRBD1 (5 bases). Germline-derived CDR1 and CDR2 are SGHTA and FQGNSA. Trimming shortened V by 5 bases and J by 5 bases, and 12 bases separated the two germline ends. The CDR3 runs 13 residues. The CDR3 here is CASSPTQEYGYTF. The CDR3 DNA reads as TGTGCCAGCAGCCCAACACAGGAGTATGGCTACACCTTC.

This clonotype was seen repeatedly, ten times or more. The chain has TRBV29-1 and TRBJ1-2; D uncertain. Germline CDR1 is SQVTM and CDR2 is ANQGSEA. Trimming removed 4 bases at V and 8 bases at J, with 11 bases between. This CDR3 is 11 amino acids long. In DNA form, the CDR3 reads TGCAGCGTTGCCGCTGACACCGGCTACACCTTC. Encoded protein: CSVAADTGYTF.

This clonotype was seen ten or more times. V gene TRBV27 combines with J gene TRBJ2-2; 7 bases align to TRBD2. V lost 2 bases, J lost 6 bases, and 0 bases stayed unmatched. Germline CDR1 and CDR2: MNHEY and SMNVEV (reference sequence). The CDR3 totals 13 residues. The DNA for the CDR3 is TGTGCCAGCAGTTTAGGGGGGGCCGGGGAGCTGTTTTTT. Translated, it gives CASSLGGAGELFF.

The chain employs TRBV20-1 and TRBJ2-5; D is perhaps TRBD1 (6 bases). Trimming took 3 bases from V and 3 from J, leaving 14 bases between them. The V gene's germline CDR1 is DFQATT and CDR2 SNEGSKA (reference sequence). The CDR3 consists of 14 residues. The CDR3 loop is CSASRDTREETQYF. The CDR3 DNA reads as TGCAGTGCTAGCCGGGACACCCGCGAAGAGACCCAGTACTTC.

V is TRBV7-6 and J is TRBJ2-2, with 9 bases fitting TRBD2. The CDR3 loop spans 15 amino acids. Germline CDR1 SGHVS, CDR2 FNYEAQ. V was clipped by 4 bases and J by 6 bases; unmatched bases: 6. The CDR3 DNA follows: TGTGCCAGCAGCTCAGCGGGGGGATGGGCCGGGGAGCTGTTTTTT. Translating it yields CASSSAGGWAGELFF.

The chain carries TRBV15 and TRBJ1-5; unclear D gene. This CDR3 is built from 14 residues. CDR1 and CDR2 from the germline V gene are LNHNV and YYDKDF (reference sequence). V lost 5 bases to trimming and J lost 0 bases, with 8 bases between them. Written as DNA, the CDR3 is TGTGCCACCAGCTCTTCGGGTAGCAATCAGCCCCAGCATTTT. This encodes CATSSSGSNQPQHF.

This clonotype was detected only a few times. The rearrangement links TRBV12-3 or TRBV12-4 to TRBJ2-1; no definite D call. Between the trimmed V and J ends, which lost 1 base and 6 bases, there was a span of 10 bases. This CDR3 has 14 amino acids. The CDR3 DNA reads as TGTGCCAGCAGTTTAGATCGGTGGCTCAATGAGCAGTTCTTC. The encoded protein is CASSLDRWLNEQFF.

J is TRBJ1-5 and V is TRBV5-1, with 7 bases aligning to TRBD1. Germline CDR1 reads SGHRS; CDR2 reads YFSETQ. The V gene end was trimmed by 3 bases and the J gene end by 7 bases; junction bases not matched to a gene: 10. The CDR3 sequence is 15 residues long. The CDR3 coding sequence is TGCGCCAGCAGCTCACTTGGGACAGAGGGGCAGCCCCAGCATTTT. This encodes CASSSLGTEGQPQHF. The full variable domain, completed using reference TRBV5-1 and TRBJ1-5, is KAGVTQTPRYLIKTRGQQVTLSCSPISGHRSVSWYQQTPGQGLQFLFEYFSETQRNKGNFPGRFSGRQFSNSRSEMNVSTLELGDSALYLCASSSLGTEGQPQHFGDGTRLSIL.